The clone carrying this T cell receptor (beta chain) has a handful of counts. Its antigen is undetermined. Germline trimming cut 6 bases from V and 0 bases from J; bases unmatched to any gene: 5. Germline loops: CDR1 SNHLY, CDR2 FYNNEI. The CDR3 is made up of 15 amino acids. This sample stems from a study of beta chain features in type 1 diabetes. Study-wide points: It was possible that PCR favored shorter templates, equally so in patients and controls.

Purity (above 95%) was reached by all sorted populations. Every bit of the isolated RNA underwent reverse transcription, so sequencing read expressed TCRB transcripts. Assay used: immunoSEQ multiplex PCR; TCRdb lists only in-frame clones, some missing. In the table there are 250,000 to 350,000 clones, 12% to 15% of which are singletons. The chain employs TRBV2 and TRBJ2-7, with TRBD2 matching 10 bases. The clonotype comes from a man aged 25 to 40 in good health. The specimen sequenced was central memory CD4+ T cells from blood. CDR3 region: CASSELAGSSYEQYF. For the CDR3, the DNA is TGTGCCAGCAGCGAACTAGCGGGGTCCTCCTACGAGCAGTACTTC. Full variable domain (remainder filled in from reference TRBV2 and TRBJ2-7): EPEVTQTPSHQVTQMGQEVILRCVPISNHLYFYWYRQILGQKVEFLVSFYNNEISEKSEIFDDQFSVERPDGSNFTLKIRSTKLEDSAMYFCASSELAGSSYEQYFGPGTRLTVT.